These 7 T cell receptor beta chains came from one sample sequenced in a study of T cell responses to AZD1222 COVID-19 vaccine. Sequencing used immunoSEQ multiplex PCR; TCRdb keeps in-frame clones, though not all of them. The sample holds 110,000 or so clones, about 91% seen once. The sequenced sample was peripheral blood, obtained 28 days after the second AZD1222 dose. The receptors stem from an adult who received the AZD1222 COVID-19 vaccine.

This rearrangement joins TRBV14 to TRBJ2-7, with D unresolved. This CDR3 contains 13 residues. Per germline, CDR1 SGHDN and CDR2 FVKESK. V lost 1 base to trimming and J lost 0 bases, with 4 bases between them. CDR3 nucleotides: TGTGCCAGCAGCCAAGCACCCTCCTACGAGCAGTACTTC. It codes for CASSQAPSYEQYF. Complete variable domain (other parts from reference TRBV14 and TRBJ2-7): EAGVTQFPSHSVIEKGQTVTLRCDPISGHDNLYWYRRVMGKEIKFLLHFVKESKQDESGMPNNRFLAERTGGTYSTLKVQPAELEDSGVYFCASSQAPSYEQYFGPGTRLTVT.

This chain joins TRBV5-4 and TRBJ1-3; perhaps TRBD1 as D (5 bases). Germline lookup yields CDR1 SGHNT and CDR2 YYREEE (reference sequence). The V end was cut by 1 base, the J end by 0 bases, with 8 bases between. The CDR3 has 15 residues. In DNA, the CDR3 is TGTGCCAGCAGCTTGTGGGGGAGCTCTGGAAACACCATATATTTT. Translation gives CASSLWGSSGNTIYF.

CDR3 residues: CASSPWTGGSDTQYF. The DNA for the CDR3 is TGTGCCAGCAGTCCCTGGACAGGGGGCTCAGATACGCAGTATTTT. V and J are TRBV6-2 or TRBV6-3 and TRBJ2-3; 11 bases line up with TRBD1. The V segment lost 5 bases and the J segment 4 bases; nucleotides outside the gene matches: 5. From germline, CDR1 is MNHEY and CDR2 SVGEGT. The CDR3 extends over 15 amino acids.

The chain has TRBV18 and TRBJ1-1; D gene ambiguous. Germline CDR1 KGHSH, CDR2 LQKENI. The V end lost 3 bases, the J end lost 0 bases, and 8 bases lay between the germline ends. The CDR3 covers 14 residues. CDR3 sequence: CASSPQTMNTEAFF. The CDR3 bases are TGTGCCAGCTCACCTCAAACCATGAACACTGAAGCTTTCTTT.

The chain combines TRBV19 with TRBJ2-3; 12 nucleotides agree with TRBD1. CDR1 and CDR2 from the germline V gene are LNHDA and SQIVND (reference sequence). The CDR3 covers 13 residues. With V trimmed by 9 bases and J by 7 bases, 5 bases remained unmatched. CDR3 sequence reads: CASQGQGANTQYF. In nucleotides, the CDR3 is TGTGCCAGCCAGGGACAGGGGGCAAATACGCAGTATTTT.

V usage is TRBV6-2 or TRBV6-3 and J usage is TRBJ2-5, with 8 nucleotides matching TRBD2. The germline CDR1 and CDR2 sequences are MNHEY and SVGEGT. The CDR3 has 14 residues. V dropped 6 bases and J dropped 2; count of bases not matched to a gene: 5. The CDR3 reads CASSQSGGQETQYF. CDR3 nucleotides: TGTGCCAGCAGCCAGAGCGGGGGACAAGAGACCCAGTACTTC.

The chain has TRBV7-2 and TRBJ2-5, with 7 bases fitting TRBD1. Germline V gene lookup returns CDR1 SGHTA and CDR2 FQGNSA. The CDR3 covers 14 residues. The V and J ends lost 6 bases and 1 base, in that order; junction bases with no gene match: 5. The CDR3 loop reads CASRRNRGQETQYF. The CDR3 coding sequence is TGTGCCAGCAGGAGAAACAGGGGCCAAGAGACCCAGTACTTC.